This TCR beta chain comes out of a study of Ad26.COV2.S vaccination and SARS-CoV-2 variants. Across the study: Intramuscular Ad26.COV2.S doses were given once or twice, 56 days apart.

The CDR3 contains 12 residues. The germline V gene has CDR1 LNHDA and CDR2 SQIVND (reference sequence). Trimming removed 5 bases from V and 8 bases from J, with 12 bases in between. Measured with immunoSEQ multiplex PCR; TCRdb has only the in-frame clones, and not every one. The data contain about 350,000 clones, approximately 90% of them singletons. Study-level results: Responses of spike-specific T cells (both CD8+ and CD4+) reportedly showed substantial breadth after vaccination.

Treatment noted: 15 to 20 received Ad26.COV2.S at low or high dose, single or two shots; about five received placebo; per-sample allocation not given. Material that was analyzed had been drawn on day 63 after the first vaccine or placebo injection. On this clone: As yet, its antigen is unknown.

This TCR derives from a person aged 18 to 65 who received the Ad26.COV2.S COVID-19 vaccine or a placebo. This specimen was peripheral blood, taken in a trial of Ad26.COV2.S vaccine versus placebo. The chain joins TRBV19 to TRBJ1-2; D not resolved. CDR3 sequence (DNA): TGTGCCAGTAGTGGAACAGTTGGGGGCTACACCTTC. Encoded protein: CASSGTVGGYTF.